The 23 T cell receptor beta chains given below trace back to one sample, sequenced in a study of molecular identifiers for immune sequencing clone quantification. TCRdb re-called the PCR reads with MiXCR, one entry per CDR3 protein. The sample lists about 640,000 distinct CDR3 sequences, approximately 20% occurring once. Sequenced: naive CD8+ T cells from blood, with Jurkat cell RNA spiked in. Subset here: FACS-sorted CD8+CD4-CCR7+CD45RA+ naive T cells. These TCRs come from a human donor in good health. Some libraries in this study had Jurkat cell RNA spiked in.

As regards this clonotype: With a much larger clone just one base away, this may be a read error. This chain uses TRBV11-2 with TRBJ2-3; D possibly corresponds to TRBD1 (5 bases). The germline V gene encodes CDR1 SGHAT and CDR2 FQNNGV. V was cut by 5 bases and J by 0 bases, with 15 bases left in between. The CDR3 is 16 amino acids. CDR3 DNA sequence: TGTGCCAGCAGCCCCCACAGGCTTACTAGCACAGATACGCAGTATTTT. Protein sequence: CASSPHRLTSTDTQYF.

This clonotype was picked up many times. The chain has TRBV24-1 and TRBJ2-1; D possibly matches TRBD1 or TRBD2 (5 bases each). The V end lost 6 bases, the J end lost 7 bases, and 15 bases lay between the germline ends. From germline, CDR1 is KGHDR and CDR2 SFDVKD. The CDR3 sequence is 14 residues long. CDR3 in DNA: TGTGCCACCAGTTCGGGACCCGACCCGAATGAGCAGTTCTTC. Translating gives CATSSGPDPNEQFF.

The sample holds a few counts of this clonotype. A read error is possible here, since a much larger clone lies one base away. The rearrangement links TRBV7-2 to TRBJ2-3, with a weak D call TRBD2 (6 bases). The CDR3 is 17 amino acids. V was clipped by 1 base and J by 0 bases, with 14 bases between them. Per germline, CDR1 SGHTA and CDR2 FQGNSA. The CDR3 region is CASSLGAGSASTDTQYF. CDR3 DNA sequence: TGTGCCAGCAGCTTAGGGGCGGGGTCAGCTAGCACAGATACGCAGTATTTT. Drawing the rest from reference TRBV7-2 and TRBJ2-3, the complete variable domain is GAGVSQSPSNKVTEKGKDVELRCDPISGHTALYWYRQSLGQGLEFLIYFQGNSAPDKSGLPSDRFSAERTGGSVSTLTIQRTQQEDSAVYLCASSLGAGSASTDTQYFGPGTRLTVL.

This clonotype was observed many times. The J gene is TRBJ1-1, the V gene TRBV29-1; unclear D gene. CDR3 length: 13 amino acids. The germline V and J ends were trimmed by 5 bases and 1 base, with 11 bases remaining between them. CDR1 and CDR2 (germline): SQVTM, ANQGSEA. For the CDR3, the DNA is TGCAGCGTTATCTTCGCAGCGAACACTGAAGCTTTCTTT. Translation: CSVIFAANTEAFF.

The sample holds a few counts of this clonotype. The chain carries TRBV7-9 and TRBJ2-2; TRBD2 matches at 14 bases. CDR1 and CDR2 (germline): SEHNR, FQNEAQ (reference sequence). This CDR3 has 20 amino acids. V lost 7 bases, J lost 4 bases, and 17 bases stayed unmatched. In DNA, the CDR3 is TGTGCCAGCATCAACCCCCATGGACTAGCGGGAGGTGGTGGCACCGGGGAGCTGTTTTTT. Protein product: CASINPHGLAGGGGTGELFF.

Many counts were recorded for this clonotype. V and J are TRBV7-9 and TRBJ2-2; a possible D gene is TRBD1 (5 bases). The CDR3 is 15 residues long. Deletions cut 3 bases from V and 7 bases from J, with 15 bases between. Germline V gene lookup returns CDR1 SEHNR and CDR2 FQNEAQ (reference sequence). CDR3 nucleotide sequence: TGTGCCAGCAGCTTGTACAGGTCTCTTGACGGGGAGCTGTTTTTT. It encodes CASSLYRSLDGELFF.

In this sample, this clonotype turned up a few times. The chain carries TRBV5-4 and TRBJ2-7; 9 bases are shared with TRBD1. With V trimmed by 2 bases and J by 3 bases, 6 bases remained unmatched. CDR1 and CDR2 from the germline V gene are SGHNT and YYREEE (reference sequence). The CDR3 runs 15 residues. CDR3 nucleotide sequence: TGTGCCAGCAGCTTTTCCCGGGACAGGGACTACGAGCAGTACTTC. Its translation: CASSFSRDRDYEQYF.

This clonotype was seen a few times. CDR3 residues: CASSLAWTSGTDTQYF. CDR3 nucleotides: TGTGCCAGCAGCTTAGCGTGGACTAGCGGGACAGATACGCAGTATTTT. The chain carries TRBV11-1 and TRBJ2-3; 11 bases match TRBD2. V lost 0 bases to trimming and J lost 3 bases; unmatched junction nucleotides: 2. This CDR3 region has 16 residues. Germline V gives CDR1 SGHAT, CDR2 FQDESV (reference sequence).

The sample holds many counts of this clonotype. The J gene is TRBJ1-1, the V gene TRBV6-2 or TRBV6-3; tentative D call: TRBD1 (6 bases). CDR1 and CDR2 from the germline V gene are MNHEY and SVGEGT. This CDR3 has 15 residues. Trimming removed 4 bases from V and 4 bases from J, with 16 bases in between. The CDR3 protein is CASSSGHNTATEAFF. CDR3 coding DNA: TGTGCCAGCAGTTCGGGACACAACACGGCCACTGAAGCTTTCTTT.

This clonotype was recorded many times. The chain uses TRBV7-2 and TRBJ2-3, with a possible D match to TRBD2 (6 bases). Per the germline V gene, CDR1 is SGHTA and CDR2 is FQGNSA. This CDR3 comprises 18 residues. V shed 3 bases and J shed 5 bases, with 24 bases lying between them. CDR3 bases: TGTGCCAGCAGCTTCGACCTCCGGTCCGGGAGTCCTGGAGATACGCAGTATTTT. Its translation: CASSFDLRSGSPGDTQYF.

This clonotype was observed at least ten times. The rearrangement uses TRBV6-1 and TRBJ2-7; 7 bases match TRBD1. The CDR3 loop spans 16 amino acids. Trimming at V came to 1 base and at J to 1 base, leaving 7 bases not matched to a gene. Germline V gene data show CDR1 as MNHNS and CDR2 as SASEGT. Here the CDR3 reads CASSEVGGSSSYEQYF. The CDR3 region has the DNA TGTGCCAGCAGTGAAGTAGGGGGCTCATCTTCCTACGAGCAGTACTTC.

There are many counts of this clonotype. The chain has TRBV4-3 and TRBJ2-5; D unclear. This CDR3 spans 13 amino acids. The V and J ends lost 1 base and 5 bases respectively, with 8 bases between them. From germline, CDR1 is LGHNA and CDR2 YSLEER. The DNA of the CDR3 is TGCGCCAGCAGCCAAGGGCCACACGAGACCCAGTACTTC. It yields the protein CASSQGPHETQYF.

The V call is TRBV27, the J call TRBJ2-5; 9 nucleotides match TRBD2. The CDR3 is 16 amino acids. Germline loops: CDR1 MNHEY, CDR2 SMNVEV (reference sequence). The V gene end was trimmed by 1 base and the J gene end by 1 base; junction bases not matched to a gene: 4. CDR3 residues: CASSLWASGTQETQYF. In nucleotides, the CDR3 is TGTGCCAGCAGTTTATGGGCTAGCGGGACCCAAGAGACCCAGTACTTC.

As regards this clonotype: This may be a read error, as it is one base from a much larger clone. CDR3 DNA: TGTGCCAGCACCTCGGGACAACTCGCAGATACGCAGTATTTT. The encoded protein is CASTSGQLADTQYF. V gene TRBV12-3 or TRBV12-4 combines with J gene TRBJ2-3; possibly TRBD1 for D (6 bases). This CDR3 comprises 14 residues. Trimming shortened V by 7 bases and J by 4 bases, and 15 bases separated the two germline ends.

This clonotype has more than one count but fewer than ten. The chain joins TRBV27 to TRBJ2-7; perhaps TRBD1 as D (5 bases). This CDR3 comprises 15 residues. Deletions cut 4 bases from V and 0 bases from J, with 13 bases between. Germline V CDR1 and CDR2: MNHEY, SMNVEV (reference sequence). The CDR3 DNA sequence: TGTGCCAGCAGTTGGGCAGGGCCCAGCTCCTACGAGCAGTACTTC. As protein: CASSWAGPSSYEQYF.

This clonotype came up many times. V is TRBV28 and J is TRBJ2-7; TRBD2 matches 7 bases. V lost 7 bases, J lost 2 bases, and 11 bases stayed unmatched. The CDR3 length is 15 residues. Germline CDR1 and CDR2: MDHEN and SYDVKM. The CDR3 spells CASIGRPGIPYEQYF. CDR3 sequence (DNA): TGTGCCAGCATCGGGAGGCCCGGGATTCCCTACGAGCAGTACTTC.

This clonotype was observed at least ten times. V is TRBV7-9 and J is TRBJ2-6, with D possibly matching TRBD1 (6 bases). V lost 5 bases to trimming and J lost 1 base, with 18 bases between them. The length of the CDR3 is 18 residues. CDR1 is SEHNR, CDR2 FQNEAQ, per germline (reference sequence). CDR3 in DNA: TGTGCCAGCAGCAACCCTGACAGGCCCTTTTCTGGGGCCAACGTCCTGACTTTC. The encoded protein is CASSNPDRPFSGANVLTF. Based on the CDR3 plus reference TRBV7-9 and TRBJ2-6, the full variable domain is DTGVSQNPRHKITKRGQNVTFRCDPISEHNRLYWYRQTLGQGPEFLTYFQNEAQLEKSRLLSDRFSAERPKGSFSTLEIQRTEQGDSAMYLCASSNPDRPFSGANVLTFGAGSRLTVL.

This clonotype was found a few times. V gene TRBV4-1 combines with J gene TRBJ1-4; 8 nucleotides line up with TRBD1. The CDR3 is 15 residues long. Trimming removed 5 bases from V and 8 bases from J; junction bases left unmatched: 10. Germline lookup yields CDR1 MGHRA and CDR2 YSYEKL. CDR3 DNA sequence: TGCGCCAGCAGCGATGGACAGGGATTAGGGGAAAAACTGTTTTTT. It translates to CASSDGQGLGEKLFF.

About this clonotype: This clone may be a read error of a much larger clone one base away. The CDR3 does not close with the conserved phenylalanine or tryptophan, likely indicating a read error. V and J are TRBV5-6 and TRBJ1-1, with unresolved D. CDR1 and CDR2 (germline): SGHDT, YYEEEE. V was trimmed by 3 bases and J by 3 bases, leaving 9 bases between them. The CDR3 runs 13 residues. The CDR3 reads CASSSTRDTEAFL. The CDR3 bases are TGTGCCAGCAGCTCCACAAGGGACACTGAAGCTTTCCTT.

The sample holds many counts of this clonotype. In DNA form, the CDR3 reads TGCGCCAGCACTGACGACAGGGAGGGACAGTACTTC. As protein: CASTDDREGQYF. The chain combines TRBV10-1 with TRBJ2-7; D tentatively fits TRBD1 or TRBD2 (7 bases each). Germline values: CDR1 WNHNN, CDR2 SYGVQD (reference sequence). This CDR3 contains 12 residues. Trimming took off 7 bases at V and 10 bases at J, with 17 bases between the two ends.

Points on this clonotype: A much larger clone lies a single base off, so this may be a read error. The J gene is TRBJ2-2, the V gene TRBV28; D perhaps matches TRBD1 (5 bases). CDR3 length: 14 amino acids. Germline values: CDR1 MDHEN, CDR2 SYDVKM. V was cut by 8 bases and J by 1 base, with 11 bases left in between. The DNA for the CDR3 is TGTGCCAGCGGATCACAGGTGAACACCGGGGAGCTGTTTTTT. This sequence encodes CASGSQVNTGELFF. The full variable domain, its missing parts supplied by reference TRBV28 and TRBJ2-2, is DVKVTQSSRYLVKRTGEKVFLECVQDMDHENMFWYRQDPGLGLRLIYFSYDVKMKEKGDIPEGYSVSREKKERFSLILESASTNQTSMYLCASGSQVNTGELFFGEGSRLTVL.

The chain uses TRBV4-1 and TRBJ2-7; TRBD2 matches at 12 bases. Losses at the gene ends were 5 bases for V and 7 bases for J; bases not matched to a gene: 6. From germline, CDR1 is MGHRA and CDR2 YSYEKL. The CDR3 consists of 14 residues. The chain's CDR3 is CASSGTSGFVEQYF. The CDR3 DNA is TGCGCCAGCAGCGGGACTAGCGGGTTCGTGGAGCAGTACTTC.

This clonotype showed up just a few times. The J gene is TRBJ2-3, the V gene TRBV12-3 or TRBV12-4; tentatively, D is TRBD2 (6 bases). The V and J ends lost 5 bases and 0 bases respectively, with 15 bases between them. The CDR3 is 16 amino acids. CDR3 in DNA: TGTGCCAGCAGTCACCTAGCGAGGCCTAGCACAGATACGCAGTATTTT. Protein sequence: CASSHLARPSTDTQYF.